The 21 T cell receptor beta chains below all came from one sample that was sequenced in a study of shared clonotypes between healthy human individuals. TCRdb keeps only in-frame clones here, not all; method: immunoSEQ multiplex PCR. Of roughly 2.4 million clones detected, approximately 95% appear once; the ten largest clones hold around 0.13%. Material for sequencing was naive CD4+ T cells sorted from blood. Subset noted: CD45RA+ positively selected. Every receptor here comes from a man in his late teens or twenties in good health.

This chain joins TRBV29-1 and TRBJ2-5, with D possibly TRBD2 on 5 matching bases. The CDR3 contains 14 residues. CDR1 SQVTM and CDR2 ANQGSEA come from the germline V gene. The germline V and J ends were trimmed by 4 bases and 1 base, with 13 bases remaining between them. The CDR3 DNA reads TGCAGCGTTGGAGTAGCGAGTCCCCAAGAGACCCAGTACTTC. This translates into CSVGVASPQETQYF.

This clone was recorded once. The chain recombines TRBV9 with TRBJ2-3; TRBD2 matches at 8 bases. The V segment lost 0 bases and the J segment 0 bases; nucleotides outside the gene matches: 6. Germline V gene sequence: CDR1 SGDLS, CDR2 YYNGEE. This CDR3 region has 17 residues. The CDR3 region is CASSVGGGGTSTDTQYF. The CDR3 nucleotides read TGTGCCAGCAGCGTAGGAGGCGGGGGGACTAGCACAGATACGCAGTATTTT.

This chain connects TRBV5-6 to TRBJ2-1; 7 positions match TRBD2. V lost 4 bases to trimming and J lost 1 base; unmatched junction nucleotides: 14. This CDR3 is built from 18 residues. Germline V gene data show CDR1 as SGHDT and CDR2 as YYEEEE. DNA for the CDR3: TGTGCCAGCAGCCGAGGGCTAGCGGAAAAAGGGTCCTACAATGAGCAGTTCTTC. Translated, it gives CASSRGLAEKGSYNEQFF.

On this clone itself: An end of the junction does not agree with germline; a read error may underlie this. This sample also contains other DNA sequences that code for the same CDR3. The chain couples TRBV7-7 to TRBJ2-2; D ambiguous. Germline CDR1 reads SSHAT; CDR2 reads FNYEAQ (reference sequence). The CDR3 totals 13 residues. As DNA, the CDR3 is TGTGCTAGCAGCTTAGATTCAACCGGGGAGCTGTTTTTT. Translation gives CASSLDSTGELFF.

The rearrangement links TRBV6-1 to TRBJ1-1; the D gene is possibly TRBD1 (6 bases). Germline CDR1 and CDR2: MNHNS and SASEGT. Trimming left V 4 bases short and J 8 bases short, with 17 bases between. CDR3 length equals 14 residues. CDR3 residues: CASSATGSWGEAFF. CDR3 bases: TGTGCCAGCAGTGCAACAGGGTCATGGGGGGAAGCTTTCTTT.

CDR3 bases: TGTGCCAGCAGCCCCCCTACAGGGCGAAGGGGCTACACCTTC. This gives the protein CASSPPTGRRGYTF. The V call is TRBV7-2, the J call TRBJ1-2; TRBD1 is a possible D gene (6 bases). The germline V gene encodes CDR1 SGHTA and CDR2 FQGNSA. The CDR3 runs 14 residues. Trimming pared 5 bases from V and 8 bases from J, leaving 18 bases between.

As to this clone: Other nucleotide sequences from this sample produce the same CDR3. This chain uses TRBV27 with TRBJ1-5; D call uncertain. The CDR3 runs 15 residues. Looked up from germline, CDR1 is MNHEY and CDR2 is SMNVEV (reference sequence). V gave up 2 bases and J gave up 2 bases, with 10 bases separating them. The CDR3 coding sequence is TGTGCCAGCAGTTTAGAAGGGCAGGGCAATCAGCCCCAGCATTTT. This codes for CASSLEGQGNQPQHF.

The V gene is TRBV6-5, the J gene TRBJ1-2; 9 bases fit TRBD1. The V gene end was trimmed by 6 bases and the J gene end by 8 bases; junction bases not matched to a gene: 7. Germline loops: CDR1 MNHEY, CDR2 SVGAGI. The CDR3 contains 13 residues. The CDR3 spells CASRPQGAGGYTF. The DNA for the CDR3 is TGTGCCAGCAGGCCACAGGGGGCGGGAGGCTACACCTTC.

The chain combines TRBV7-3 with TRBJ1-4, with D possibly being TRBD1 (6 bases). Looked up from germline, CDR1 is SGHTA and CDR2 is FQGTGA. V was clipped by 1 base and J by 0 bases, with 12 bases between them. CDR3 length: 17 amino acids. The CDR3 DNA sequence: TGTGCCAGCAGCTTAAAGTTAGAGGGGGCAACTAATGAAAAACTGTTTTTT. Its protein product is CASSLKLEGATNEKLFF.

The CDR3 here is CATSREGGSNQPQHF. The CDR3 coding sequence is TGTGCCACCAGCAGAGAAGGTGGTAGCAATCAGCCCCAGCATTTT. The chain is built from TRBV15 and TRBJ1-5; no firm D call. Trimming took off 0 bases at V and 0 bases at J, with 6 bases between the two ends. The CDR3 covers 15 residues. Germline V gives CDR1 LNHNV, CDR2 YYDKDF (reference sequence).

This CDR3 reads CASSPLHGTPNYGYTF. Here the CDR3 DNA reads TGTGCCAGCTCACCACTCCATGGGACACCCAACTATGGCTACACCTTC. This rearrangement joins TRBV18 to TRBJ1-2, with TRBD1 as a possible D gene (6 bases). V was trimmed by 1 base and J by 2 bases, leaving 14 bases between them. CDR1 KGHSH and CDR2 LQKENI come from the germline V gene. This CDR3 comprises 16 residues. The full variable domain, in which reference TRBV18 and TRBJ1-2 provide the parts outside the CDR3, is NAGVMQNPRHLVRRRGQEARLRCSPMKGHSHVYWYRQLPEEGLKFMVYLQKENIIDESGMPKERFSAEFPKEGPSILRIQQVVRGDSAAYFCASSPLHGTPNYGYTFGSGTRLTVV.

The chain couples TRBV6-6 to TRBJ2-3; D gene unclear. The germline gives CDR1 MNHNY, CDR2 SVGAGI (reference sequence). Trimming pared 3 bases from V and 2 bases from J, leaving 9 bases between. The CDR3 is made up of 14 amino acids. The CDR3 DNA reads as TGTGCCAGCAGTTATCCTAGTGTCACAGATACGCAGTATTTT. This gives the protein CASSYPSVTDTQYF.

The genes are TRBV19 and TRBJ1-6, with TRBD1 matching over 7 bases. Germline-derived CDR1 and CDR2 are LNHDA and SQIVND (reference sequence). The CDR3 is made up of 16 amino acids. Trimming took 5 bases from V and 4 from J; bases not matched to a gene: 8. In DNA, the CDR3 is TGTGCCAGTAGTGCTGGGACAGTTCTTTATAATTCACCCCTCCACTTT. Translated, it gives CASSAGTVLYNSPLHF.

This clone was seen just once. The CDR3 spells CASSSGHPFSGNTIYF. DNA for the CDR3: TGTGCCAGCAGTTCGGGACACCCATTCTCTGGAAACACCATATATTTT. This chain joins TRBV11-2 and TRBJ1-3; D is perhaps TRBD1 (6 bases). Germline-derived CDR1 and CDR2 are SGHAT and FQNNGV. Trimming took off 6 bases at V and 0 bases at J, with 15 bases between the two ends. The length of the CDR3 is 16 residues.

This rearrangement joins TRBV28 to TRBJ1-6; the D is unclear. Looked up from germline, CDR1 is MDHEN and CDR2 is SYDVKM. This CDR3 has 14 residues. The germline V and J ends were trimmed by 3 bases and 9 bases, with 12 bases remaining between them. The CDR3 DNA reads TGTGCCAGCAGTTTCGGACGAGGCGGTTCACCCCTCCACTTT. Amino acids: CASSFGRGGSPLHF.

The V call is TRBV6-5, the J call TRBJ1-6, with 9 bases matching TRBD1. The CDR3 is made up of 15 amino acids. J gave up 6 bases and V 6 bases, and 6 bases lay outside the gene matches. Germline V gene sequence: CDR1 MNHEY, CDR2 SVGAGI. CDR3 in amino acids: CASRGQGGGNSPLHF. DNA for the CDR3: TGTGCCAGCAGGGGACAGGGTGGGGGTAATTCACCCCTCCACTTT.

The chain joins TRBV19 to TRBJ2-7; D perhaps matches TRBD1 (5 bases). The CDR3 sequence is 13 residues long. Per germline, CDR1 LNHDA and CDR2 SQIVND (reference sequence). V gave up 5 bases and J gave up 5 bases, with 13 bases separating them. The CDR3 here is CASSPIGVDEQYF. CDR3 nucleotide sequence: TGTGCCAGTAGTCCCATAGGGGTGGACGAGCAGTACTTC.

The genes are TRBV6-6 and TRBJ1-2, with 8 bases identical to TRBD1. The J segment lost 1 base and the V segment lost 2 bases, leaving 3 bases of the junction unmatched. Per the germline V gene, CDR1 is MNHNY and CDR2 is SVGAGI (reference sequence). The CDR3 contains 15 residues. CDR3 coding DNA: TGTGCCAGCAGTTACCGGACAGGGATTAACTATGGCTACACCTTC. Translating gives CASSYRTGINYGYTF.

The V gene is TRBV6-1, the J gene TRBJ1-1, with 11 positions matching TRBD1. CDR1 MNHNS and CDR2 SASEGT come from the germline V gene. Trimming cost V 1 base and J 7 bases; bases outside gene matches: 5. CDR3 length: 15 amino acids. CDR3 nucleotide sequence: TGTGCCAGCAGTGAAGGGACAGGGGGCTACGGTGAAGCTTTCTTT. Its protein product is CASSEGTGGYGEAFF.

V and J are TRBV7-9 and TRBJ1-1, with a weak D call TRBD1 (5 bases). The V gene lost 0 bases and the J gene lost 5 bases, with 13 bases spanning the gap. Looked up from germline, CDR1 is SEHNR and CDR2 is FQNEAQ (reference sequence). The CDR3 sequence is 15 residues long. CDR3 nucleotide sequence: TGTGCCAGCAGCTTAGCGCAGGGTGGAGGGACTGAAGCTTTCTTT. Protein product: CASSLAQGGGTEAFF.

The rearrangement links TRBV5-6 to TRBJ1-4; 10 bases align to TRBD1. CDR1 and CDR2 from the germline V gene are SGHDT and YYEEEE. The CDR3 consists of 16 residues. Trimming took 4 bases from V and 6 from J; bases not matched to a gene: 9. The CDR3 coding sequence is TGTGCCAGCAGCCGCGTGGGGACAGGGGTTGATGAAAAACTGTTTTTT. This encodes CASSRVGTGVDEKLFF.